Below, one T cell receptor (beta chain) is given with its context. These data originate in a study of blood T cell repertoires in COVID-19. This CDR3 spans 16 amino acids. The V gene's germline CDR1 is LNHDA and CDR2 SQIVND (reference sequence). V gave up 1 base and J gave up 1 base, with 11 bases separating them. Under the authors' procedure: Using reference gene primer amplification, nucleated cell counts were estimated. Measured with immunoSEQ multiplex PCR; TCRdb has only the in-frame clones, and not every one. From that table come the V and J calls and clone size; the DNA was used to work out D and trimming. The sample contains fewer than 55,000 clones, approximately 86% of which appear only once.

The clonotype originates from a man aged 45-65 years with active COVID-19. Sample: peripheral blood. The V and J genes are TRBV19 and TRBJ1-5, with D uncertain. The CDR3 here is CASSIVAGTSNQPQHF. The CDR3 DNA follows: TGTGCCAGTAGTATAGTGGCGGGTACGAGCAATCAGCCCCAGCATTTT.